A single sample is the source of the 14 T cell receptor beta chains below, sequenced in a study of monozygotic twins with inflammatory bowel disease. From the 5' RACE reads, TCRdb lists one entry per CDR3 protein and no DNA. Here the sample table reports just over 300,000 distinct CDR3 sequences. The sequencing sample was made of blood. Receptors originate from a human donor with ulcerative colitis or Crohn's disease, or a healthy co-twin of an affected twin (not recorded which).

The J gene is TRBJ2-1, the V gene TRBV7-3; the D call from TCRdb, TRBD1, cannot be confirmed without DNA. The CDR3 extends over 13 amino acids. Germline assignment: CDR1 SGHTA and CDR2 FQGTGA. The CDR3: CASSLAGGYEQFF. Looking up the rest from reference TRBV7-3 and TRBJ2-1 gives the full variable domain: GAGVSQTPSNKVTEKGKYVELRCDPISGHTALYWYRQSLGQGPEFLIYFQGTGAADDSGLPNDRFFAVRPEGSVSTLKIQRTERGDSAVYLCASSLAGGYEQFFGPGTRLTVL.

The chain links TRBV4-2 to TRBJ1-1; as DNA is missing, the TRBD1 call by TCRdb cannot be tested. The germline V gene encodes CDR1 LGHNA and CDR2 YNFKEQ. The CDR3 consists of 14 residues. The CDR3 sequence is CASSQIGGGTEAFF.

The V call is TRBV7-9, the J call TRBJ1-1; there is no DNA to check the TCRdb D call of TRBD1. Germline CDR1 SEHNR, CDR2 FQNEAQ (reference sequence). The CDR3 is 12 residues long. CDR3 region: CASSRGHPEAFF.

The chain employs TRBV10-3 and TRBJ1-1. The germline V gene encodes CDR1 ENHRY and CDR2 SYGVKD. This CDR3 has 13 residues. This CDR3 is CAISGSQNTEAFF.

V and J are TRBV5-1 and TRBJ1-1; the D call of TRBD1 rests on TCRdb alone, since no DNA is present to check it. The CDR3 length is 15 residues. The V gene's germline CDR1 is SGHRS and CDR2 YFSETQ. The CDR3 spells CASSVGTGGFAEAFF.

The V and J genes are TRBV5-5 and TRBJ2-5; the D call from TCRdb, TRBD1, cannot be confirmed without DNA. In germline, CDR1 is SGHKS, CDR2 YYEKEE (reference sequence). CDR3 length equals 11 residues. The chain's CDR3 is CATRVGWTQYF.

The chain couples TRBV7-3 to TRBJ2-1; TCRdb selects TRBD1, and the lack of DNA leaves this call unchecked. The CDR3 runs to 13 residues. The germline V gene encodes CDR1 SGHTA and CDR2 FQGTGA. CDR3 residues: CASSLGTGNEQFF. Together with reference TRBV7-3 and TRBJ2-1, the CDR3 gives the full variable domain: GAGVSQTPSNKVTEKGKYVELRCDPISGHTALYWYRQSLGQGPEFLIYFQGTGAADDSGLPNDRFFAVRPEGSVSTLKIQRTERGDSAVYLCASSLGTGNEQFFGPGTRLTVL.

The V call is TRBV11-2, the J call TRBJ2-7. Germline values: CDR1 SGHAT, CDR2 FQNNGV. The length of the CDR3 is 13 residues. The CDR3 is CASSLGQNYEQYF.

CDR3 loop: CASSLAFRTSSTDTQYF. The V gene is TRBV7-2, the J gene TRBJ2-3. This CDR3 comprises 17 residues. The germline V gene encodes CDR1 SGHTA and CDR2 FQGNSA.

This chain uses TRBV5-6 with TRBJ2-7; no DNA is available, so the TRBD1 call from TCRdb remains unchecked. The CDR3 covers 16 residues. The V gene's germline CDR1 is SGHDT and CDR2 YYEEEE. The CDR3 reads CASSVPGGRRVDEQYF.

The chain employs TRBV20-1 and TRBJ2-3; the TCRdb D gene call, TRBD2, has no DNA to confirm it. The CDR3 covers 17 residues. Per germline, CDR1 DFQATT and CDR2 SNEGSKA (reference sequence). The CDR3 spells CSARGGRTSGRTDTQYF.

The chain has TRBV6-5 and TRBJ2-1; TCRdb designates TRBD2, a call that cannot be tested without DNA. Germline CDR1 and CDR2: MNHEY and SVGAGI. This CDR3 is 15 amino acids long. CDR3 residues: CASSLLAGPYNEQFF.

V and J are TRBV7-8 and TRBJ1-1. The CDR3 covers 14 residues. Germline V lookup: CDR1 SGHVS, CDR2 FQNEAQ. CDR3 sequence: CASSLGAHATEAFF.

This chain links TRBV24-1 with TRBJ2-5; TCRdb picks TRBD1, but there is no DNA to check that call. The V gene's germline CDR1 is KGHDR and CDR2 SFDVKD. This CDR3 region has 13 residues. CDR3 sequence reads: CATSRGGVETQYF.